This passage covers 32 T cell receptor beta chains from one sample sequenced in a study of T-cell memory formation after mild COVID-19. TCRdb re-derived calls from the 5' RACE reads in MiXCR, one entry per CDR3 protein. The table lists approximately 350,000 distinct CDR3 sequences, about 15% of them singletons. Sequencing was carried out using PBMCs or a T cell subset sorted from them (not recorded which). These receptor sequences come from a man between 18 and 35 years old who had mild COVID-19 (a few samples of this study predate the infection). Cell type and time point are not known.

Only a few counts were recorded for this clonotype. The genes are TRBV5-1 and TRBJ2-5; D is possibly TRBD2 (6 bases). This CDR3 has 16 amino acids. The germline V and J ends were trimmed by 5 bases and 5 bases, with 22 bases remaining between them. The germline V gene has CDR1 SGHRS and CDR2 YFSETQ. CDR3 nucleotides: TGCGCCAGCAGGTCCCCCGGACTATCGAAGGGGGAGACCCAGTACTTC. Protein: CASRSPGLSKGETQYF.

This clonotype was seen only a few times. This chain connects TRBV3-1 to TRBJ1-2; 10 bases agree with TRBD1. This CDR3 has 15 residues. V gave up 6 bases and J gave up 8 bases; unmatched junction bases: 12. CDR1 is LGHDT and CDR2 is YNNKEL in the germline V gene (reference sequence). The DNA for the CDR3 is TGTGCCAGCAGGAGGCGGGACAGGGGAGGCGGCGGCTACACCTTC. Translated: CASRRRDRGGGGYTF.

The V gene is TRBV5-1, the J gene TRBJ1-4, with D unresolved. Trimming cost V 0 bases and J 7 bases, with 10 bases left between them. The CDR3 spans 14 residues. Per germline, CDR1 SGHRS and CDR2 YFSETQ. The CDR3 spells CASSLATVAEKLFF. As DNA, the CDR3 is TGCGCCAGCAGCTTGGCCACTGTTGCTGAAAAACTGTTTTTT.

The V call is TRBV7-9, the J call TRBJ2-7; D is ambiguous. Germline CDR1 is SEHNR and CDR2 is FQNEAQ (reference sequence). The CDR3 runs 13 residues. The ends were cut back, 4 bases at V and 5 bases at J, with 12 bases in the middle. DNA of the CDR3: TGTGCCAGCAGCTCGCCAGCGTCCAACGAGCAGTACGTC. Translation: CASSSPASNEQYV.

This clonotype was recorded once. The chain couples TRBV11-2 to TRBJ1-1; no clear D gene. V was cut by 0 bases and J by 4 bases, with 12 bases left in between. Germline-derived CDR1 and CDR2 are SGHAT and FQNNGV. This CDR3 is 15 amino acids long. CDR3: CASSLDGNWGTEAFF. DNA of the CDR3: TGTGCCAGCAGCTTAGATGGGAATTGGGGCACTGAAGCTTTCTTT.

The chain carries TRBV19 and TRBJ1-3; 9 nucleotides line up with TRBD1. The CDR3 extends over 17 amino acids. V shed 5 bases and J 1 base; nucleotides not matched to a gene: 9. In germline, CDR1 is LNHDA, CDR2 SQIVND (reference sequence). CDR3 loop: CASSDGTGSSSGNTIYF. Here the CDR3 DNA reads TGTGCCAGTAGTGACGGGACAGGGTCGTCTTCTGGAAACACCATATATTTT.

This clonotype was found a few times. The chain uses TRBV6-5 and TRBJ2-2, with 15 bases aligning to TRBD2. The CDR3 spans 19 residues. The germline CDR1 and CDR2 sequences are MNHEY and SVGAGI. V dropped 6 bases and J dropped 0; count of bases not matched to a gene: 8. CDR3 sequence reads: CASSLPGLAGGSNTGELFF. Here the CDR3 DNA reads TGTGCCAGCAGCCTGCCGGGACTAGCGGGGGGCTCGAACACCGGGGAGCTGTTTTTT.

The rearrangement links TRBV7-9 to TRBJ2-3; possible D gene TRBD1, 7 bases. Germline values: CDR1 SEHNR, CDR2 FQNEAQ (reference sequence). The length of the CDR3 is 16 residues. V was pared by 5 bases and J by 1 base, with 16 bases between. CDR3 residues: CASSPPGGTGTDTQYF. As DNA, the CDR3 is TGTGCCAGCAGCCCACCAGGGGGGACCGGCACAGATACGCAGTATTTT.

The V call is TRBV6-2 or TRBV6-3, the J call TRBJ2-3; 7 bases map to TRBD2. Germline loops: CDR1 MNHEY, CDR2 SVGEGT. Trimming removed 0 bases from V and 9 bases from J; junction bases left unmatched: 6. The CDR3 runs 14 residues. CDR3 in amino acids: CASSYSSSGRTQYF. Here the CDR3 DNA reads TGTGCCAGCAGTTACTCGAGTAGCGGGCGGACGCAGTATTTT.

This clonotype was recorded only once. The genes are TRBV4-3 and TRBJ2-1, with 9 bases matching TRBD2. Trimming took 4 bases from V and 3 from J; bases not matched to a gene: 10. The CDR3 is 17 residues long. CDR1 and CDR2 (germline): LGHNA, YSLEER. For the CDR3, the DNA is TGCGCCAGCAGCCCAAACACGGCTAGCGGGGTCTACAATGAGCAGTTCTTC. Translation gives CASSPNTASGVYNEQFF.

CDR3 protein: CASSSARGLGSSYEQYF. The CDR3 bases are TGTGCCAGCAGCTCCGCTCGGGGGCTCGGGAGCTCCTACGAGCAGTACTTC. J is TRBJ2-7 and V is TRBV7-2; D tentatively reads TRBD1 or TRBD2 (6 bases each). The V end was cut by 4 bases, the J end by 0 bases, with 19 bases between. The CDR3 sequence is 17 residues long. Germline CDR1 is SGHTA and CDR2 is FQGNSA.

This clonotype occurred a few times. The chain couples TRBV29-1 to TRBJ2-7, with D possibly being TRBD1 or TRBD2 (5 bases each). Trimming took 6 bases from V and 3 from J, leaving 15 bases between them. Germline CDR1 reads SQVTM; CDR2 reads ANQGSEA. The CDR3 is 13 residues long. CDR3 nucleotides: TGCAGCGTCCGACCCGGGGCGAACTACGAGCAGTACTTC. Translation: CSVRPGANYEQYF.

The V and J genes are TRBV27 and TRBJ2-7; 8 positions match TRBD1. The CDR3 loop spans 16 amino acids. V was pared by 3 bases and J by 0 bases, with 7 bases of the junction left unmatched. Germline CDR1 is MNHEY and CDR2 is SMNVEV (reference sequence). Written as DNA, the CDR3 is TGTGCCAGCAGTTTCAGGACAGGGCTTAGCTCCTACGAGCAGTACTTC. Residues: CASSFRTGLSSYEQYF.

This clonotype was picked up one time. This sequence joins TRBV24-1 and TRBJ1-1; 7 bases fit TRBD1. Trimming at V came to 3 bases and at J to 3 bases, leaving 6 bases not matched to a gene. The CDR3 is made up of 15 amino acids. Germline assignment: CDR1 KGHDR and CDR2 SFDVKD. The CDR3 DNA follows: TGTGCCACCAGTGATCCCAGGGGGGGTGACACTGAAGCTTTCTTT. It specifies CATSDPRGGDTEAFF.

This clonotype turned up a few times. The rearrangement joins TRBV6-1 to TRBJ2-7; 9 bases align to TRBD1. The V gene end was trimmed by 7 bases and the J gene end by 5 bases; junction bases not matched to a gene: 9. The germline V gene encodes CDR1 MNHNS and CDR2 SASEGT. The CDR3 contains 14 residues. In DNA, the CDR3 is TGTGCCAGCATCTTGGGACAGGGCTACAACGAGCAGTACGTC. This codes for CASILGQGYNEQYV.

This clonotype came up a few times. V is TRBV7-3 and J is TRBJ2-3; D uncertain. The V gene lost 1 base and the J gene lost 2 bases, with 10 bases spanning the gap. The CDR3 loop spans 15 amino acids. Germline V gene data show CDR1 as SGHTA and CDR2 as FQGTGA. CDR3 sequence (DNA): TGTGCCAGCAGCTTAATGGCCCAACCCACAGATACGCAGTATTTT. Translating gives CASSLMAQPTDTQYF.

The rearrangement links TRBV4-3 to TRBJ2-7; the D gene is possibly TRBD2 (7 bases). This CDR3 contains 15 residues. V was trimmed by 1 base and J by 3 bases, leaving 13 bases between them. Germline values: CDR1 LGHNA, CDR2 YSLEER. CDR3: CASSQAAGQHYEQYF. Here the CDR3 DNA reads TGCGCCAGCAGCCAAGCAGCGGGACAACACTACGAGCAGTACTTC.

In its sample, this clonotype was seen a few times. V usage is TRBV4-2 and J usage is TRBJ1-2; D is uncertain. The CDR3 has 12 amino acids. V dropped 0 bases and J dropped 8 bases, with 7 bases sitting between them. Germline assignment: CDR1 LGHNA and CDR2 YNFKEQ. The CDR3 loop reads CASSQDMRGYTF. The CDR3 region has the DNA TGTGCCAGCAGCCAAGATATGAGAGGCTACACCTTC.

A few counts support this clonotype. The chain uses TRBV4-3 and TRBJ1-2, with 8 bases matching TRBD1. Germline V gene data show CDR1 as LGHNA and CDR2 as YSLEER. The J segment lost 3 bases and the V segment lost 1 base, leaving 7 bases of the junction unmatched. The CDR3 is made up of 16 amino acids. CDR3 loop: CASSQASAGGDYGYTF. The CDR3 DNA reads TGCGCCAGCAGCCAAGCTTCCGCAGGGGGCGACTATGGCTACACCTTC.

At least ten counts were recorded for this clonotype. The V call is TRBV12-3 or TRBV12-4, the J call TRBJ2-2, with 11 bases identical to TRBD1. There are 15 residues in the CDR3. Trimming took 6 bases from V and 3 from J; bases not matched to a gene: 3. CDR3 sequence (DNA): TGTGCCAGCAGCTGGGGACAGGGGGACACCGGGGAGCTGTTTTTT. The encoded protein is CASSWGQGDTGELFF.

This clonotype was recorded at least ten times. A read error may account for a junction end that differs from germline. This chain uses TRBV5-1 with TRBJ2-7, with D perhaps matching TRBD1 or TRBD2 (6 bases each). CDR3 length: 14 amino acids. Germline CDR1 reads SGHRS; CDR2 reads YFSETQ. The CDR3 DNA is TGTGCCAGCAGTTTAGTAGGGGGGACATACGAGCAGTACTTC. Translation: CASSLVGGTYEQYF.

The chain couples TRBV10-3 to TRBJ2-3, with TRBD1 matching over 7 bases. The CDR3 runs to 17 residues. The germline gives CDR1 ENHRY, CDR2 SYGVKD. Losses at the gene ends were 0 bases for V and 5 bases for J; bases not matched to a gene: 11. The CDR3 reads CAISESIGRGRRDTQYF. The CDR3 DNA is TGTGCCATCAGTGAGTCGATAGGAAGGGGGCGGAGAGATACGCAGTATTTT.

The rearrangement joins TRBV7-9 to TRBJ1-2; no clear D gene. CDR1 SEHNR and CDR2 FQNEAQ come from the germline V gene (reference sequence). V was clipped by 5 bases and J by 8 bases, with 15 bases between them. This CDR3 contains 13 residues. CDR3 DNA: TGTGCCAGCAGCACGGAGCCGCTACGAGGCTACACCTTC. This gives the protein CASSTEPLRGYTF.

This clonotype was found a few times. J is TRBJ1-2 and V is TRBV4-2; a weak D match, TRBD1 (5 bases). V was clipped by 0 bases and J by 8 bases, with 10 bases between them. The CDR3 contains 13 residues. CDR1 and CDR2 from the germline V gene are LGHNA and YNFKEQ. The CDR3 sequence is CASSQDGGGGYTF. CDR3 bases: TGTGCCAGCAGCCAAGATGGGGGTGGCGGCTACACCTTC.

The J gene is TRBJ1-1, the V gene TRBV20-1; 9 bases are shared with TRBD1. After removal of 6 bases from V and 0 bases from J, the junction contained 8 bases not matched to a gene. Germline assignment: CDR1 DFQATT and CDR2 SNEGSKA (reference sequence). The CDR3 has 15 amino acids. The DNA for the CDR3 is TGCAGTGCGCTAAAAGGGACAGGGTTGAACACTGAAGCTTTCTTT. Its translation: CSALKGTGLNTEAFF.

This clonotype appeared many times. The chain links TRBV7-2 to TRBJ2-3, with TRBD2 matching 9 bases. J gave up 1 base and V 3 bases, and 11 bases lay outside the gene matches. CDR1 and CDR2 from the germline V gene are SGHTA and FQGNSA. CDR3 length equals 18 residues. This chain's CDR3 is CASSFLRGGYRGTDTQYF. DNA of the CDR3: TGTGCCAGCAGCTTTTTGCGGGGGGGCTACAGGGGCACAGATACGCAGTATTTT.

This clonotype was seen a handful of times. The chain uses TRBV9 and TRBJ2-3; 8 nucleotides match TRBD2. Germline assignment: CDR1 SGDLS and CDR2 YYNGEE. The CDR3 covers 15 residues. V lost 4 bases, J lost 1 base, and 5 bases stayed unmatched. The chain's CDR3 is CASSSYSGGTDTQYF. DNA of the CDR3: TGTGCCAGCAGCTCTTATAGCGGGGGCACAGATACGCAGTATTTT.

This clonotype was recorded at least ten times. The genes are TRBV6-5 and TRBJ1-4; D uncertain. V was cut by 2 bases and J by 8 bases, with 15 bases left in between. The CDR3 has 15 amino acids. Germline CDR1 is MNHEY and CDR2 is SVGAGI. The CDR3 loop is CASSYHRAGKEKLFF. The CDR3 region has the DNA TGTGCCAGCAGTTACCACCGTGCGGGGAAAGAAAAACTGTTTTTT.

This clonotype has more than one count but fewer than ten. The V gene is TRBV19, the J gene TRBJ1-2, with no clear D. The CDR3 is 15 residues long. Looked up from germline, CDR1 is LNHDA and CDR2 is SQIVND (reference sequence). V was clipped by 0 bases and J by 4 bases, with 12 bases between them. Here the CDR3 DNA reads TGTGCCAGTAGTATAGAGACGACACCCGTCTATGGCTACACCTTC. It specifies CASSIETTPVYGYTF.

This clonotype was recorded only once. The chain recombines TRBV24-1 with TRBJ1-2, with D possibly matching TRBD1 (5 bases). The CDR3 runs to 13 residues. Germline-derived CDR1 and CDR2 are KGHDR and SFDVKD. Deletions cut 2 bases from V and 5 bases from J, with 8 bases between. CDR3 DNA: TGTGCCACCAGTGATTATGACAGTTATGGCTACACCTTC. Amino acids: CATSDYDSYGYTF.

CDR3 bases: TGCAGTGCTAGCCGCACTGGAGCGGGGGGTAGCACAGATACGCAGTATTTT. It specifies CSASRTGAGGSTDTQYF. J is TRBJ2-3 and V is TRBV20-1; 9 bases line up with TRBD2. Per germline, CDR1 DFQATT and CDR2 SNEGSKA (reference sequence). The trim removed 3 bases at V and 0 bases at J, leaving 10 bases unmatched. The CDR3 runs to 17 residues.

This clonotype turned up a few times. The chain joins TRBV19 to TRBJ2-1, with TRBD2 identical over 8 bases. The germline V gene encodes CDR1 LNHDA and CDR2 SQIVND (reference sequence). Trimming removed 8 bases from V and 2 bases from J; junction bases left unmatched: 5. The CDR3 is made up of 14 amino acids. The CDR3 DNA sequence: TGTGCCAGTGGGCGTAGCGGGACCTACAATGAGCAGTTCTTC. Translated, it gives CASGRSGTYNEQFF. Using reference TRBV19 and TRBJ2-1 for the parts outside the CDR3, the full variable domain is DGGITQSPKYLFRKEGQNVTLSCEQNLNHDAMYWYRQDPGQGLRLIYYSQIVNDFQKGDIAEGYSVSREKKESFPLTVTSAQKNPTAFYLCASGRSGTYNEQFFGPGTRLTVL.